The 18 T cell receptor beta chains listed next were all sequenced from one sample in a study of cytomegalovirus exposure and HLA in healthy donors. The PCR had 60 Vbeta and 13 Jbeta primers. Some clones are missing from TCRdb's copy, which holds only in-frame ones; the method was immunoSEQ multiplex PCR. The table includes roughly 100,000 clones, 60% to 85% detected once. The material sequenced was PBMCs. Receptors originate from a man aged 35-49 years in good health and CMV-seronegative.

This sequence joins TRBV7-9 and TRBJ1-5, with 7 bases lining up with TRBD1. The V gene end was trimmed by 5 bases and the J gene end by 3 bases; junction bases not matched to a gene: 4. The CDR3 runs 14 residues. Germline loops: CDR1 SEHNR, CDR2 FQNEAQ (reference sequence). CDR3 residues: CASSGTGANQPQHF. CDR3 nucleotides: TGTGCCAGCAGCGGCACAGGGGCCAATCAGCCCCAGCATTTT.

V gene TRBV5-6 combines with J gene TRBJ1-1; no clear D. V lost 4 bases and J lost 2, with 12 bases in between. The CDR3 consists of 14 residues. Germline CDR1 SGHDT, CDR2 YYEEEE. DNA of the CDR3: TGTGCCAGCAGCCCCCGGGTGAAAAACACTGAAGCTTTCTTT. It is translated as CASSPRVKNTEAFF.

This clone was detected a few times. This rearrangement joins TRBV7-9 to TRBJ1-2; 10 nucleotides agree with TRBD1. V lost 5 bases to trimming and J lost 6 bases; unmatched junction nucleotides: 9. CDR1 is SEHNR and CDR2 is FQNEAQ in the germline V gene (reference sequence). This CDR3 spans 15 amino acids. In nucleotides, the CDR3 is TGTGCCAGCAGCGCCTTGGGACAGGGGAGAAATGGCTACACCTTC. This translates into CASSALGQGRNGYTF.

The V and J genes are TRBV6-5 and TRBJ2-3; D unresolved. The CDR3 runs to 12 residues. CDR1 is MNHEY, CDR2 SVGAGI, per germline. The V end was cut by 4 bases, the J end by 2 bases, with 4 bases between. The CDR3 protein is CASSFYTDTQYF. CDR3 nucleotide sequence: TGTGCCAGCAGTTTTTACACAGATACGCAGTATTTT.

The chain uses TRBV30 and TRBJ1-2; TRBD1 aligns across 8 bases. V shed 7 bases, J shed 5 bases, and the junction held 6 bases outside the gene matches. The germline CDR1 and CDR2 sequences are GTSNPN and SVGIG (reference sequence). The CDR3 totals 12 residues. The CDR3 sequence: CASMTGAYGYTF. CDR3 nucleotide sequence: TGTGCCTCGATGACAGGGGCGTATGGCTACACCTTC.

This clone was seen only once. The V and J genes are TRBV19 and TRBJ1-2; TRBD1 matches at 7 bases. Germline lookup yields CDR1 LNHDA and CDR2 SQIVND (reference sequence). The CDR3 loop spans 13 amino acids. The J segment lost 6 bases and the V segment lost 3 bases, leaving 4 bases of the junction unmatched. CDR3 nucleotides: TGTGCCAGTAGTATGGGACAGCCGAATGGCTACACCTTC. This codes for CASSMGQPNGYTF.

The chain is built from TRBV7-2 and TRBJ1-3; the match to TRBD1 covers 9 bases. The V gene end was trimmed by 3 bases and the J gene end by 7 bases; junction bases not matched to a gene: 7. Germline-derived CDR1 and CDR2 are SGHTA and FQGNSA. CDR3 size: 15 residues. CDR3 loop: CASSFSRDRENTIYF. CDR3 bases: TGTGCCAGCAGCTTTTCCCGGGACAGGGAGAACACCATATATTTT. Looking up the rest from reference TRBV7-2 and TRBJ1-3 gives the full variable domain: GAGVSQSPSNKVTEKGKDVELRCDPISGHTALYWYRQSLGQGLEFLIYFQGNSAPDKSGLPSDRFSAERTGGSVSTLTIQRTQQEDSAVYLCASSFSRDRENTIYFGEGSWLTVV.

This clone was seen more than once but under ten times. The V call is TRBV6-6, the J call TRBJ1-1; D gene ambiguous. Per the germline V gene, CDR1 is MNHNY and CDR2 is SVGAGI (reference sequence). Trimming stripped 6 bases from V and 1 base from J, with 12 bases between. The CDR3 length is 14 residues. Here the CDR3 reads CASRQMAGNTEAFF. The CDR3 DNA reads TGTGCCAGCAGACAAATGGCGGGGAACACTGAAGCTTTCTTT.

The V gene is TRBV6-1, the J gene TRBJ2-1, with 8 bases aligning to TRBD2. The J segment lost 7 bases and the V segment lost 6 bases, leaving 11 bases of the junction unmatched. Germline V gene data show CDR1 as MNHNS and CDR2 as SASEGT. The CDR3 has 15 residues. The CDR3 region has the DNA TGTGCCAGCAGCGGGGGCGGGGGGCAAGCGAATGAGCAGTTCTTC. Translating gives CASSGGGGQANEQFF.

The chain joins TRBV14 to TRBJ2-5, with 11 bases fitting TRBD1. The CDR3 has 16 residues. With 2 bases clipped from V and 5 bases from J, the junction kept 7 bases outside the gene matches. Germline V CDR1 and CDR2: SGHDN, FVKESK. The CDR3 spells CASSQPGTGGSETQYF. CDR3 DNA: TGTGCCAGCAGCCAACCCGGGACAGGGGGAAGTGAGACCCAGTACTTC.

The chain uses TRBV10-3 and TRBJ2-3, with 10 bases aligning to TRBD2. The CDR3 sequence is 16 residues long. Germline CDR1 is ENHRY and CDR2 is SYGVKD. V dropped 0 bases and J dropped 4; count of bases not matched to a gene: 4. The CDR3 DNA sequence: TGTGCCATCAGTGAGTCGGCTAGCGGGAGTGCAGATACGCAGTATTTT. Translated: CAISESASGSADTQYF.

V usage is TRBV13 and J usage is TRBJ1-1; D call uncertain. V dropped 10 bases and J dropped 0 bases, with 15 bases sitting between them. The CDR3 length is 14 residues. Per germline, CDR1 PRHDT and CDR2 FYEKMQ (reference sequence). The CDR3: CATQTPAMNTEAFF. The CDR3 region has the DNA TGTGCCACCCAGACACCGGCGATGAACACTGAAGCTTTCTTT.

The chain couples TRBV27 to TRBJ2-3, with 7 positions matching TRBD1. V shed 6 bases and J 4 bases; nucleotides not matched to a gene: 1. CDR1 and CDR2 (germline): MNHEY, SMNVEV (reference sequence). The CDR3 has 12 amino acids. DNA of the CDR3: TGTGCCAGCAGGACAGGGTCAGATACGCAGTATTTT. Translation: CASRTGSDTQYF.

In this sample, this clone turned up a few times. CDR3 in amino acids: CASSEAGGGNQPQHF. The CDR3 DNA follows: TGTGCCAGCAGTGAAGCTGGGGGGGGCAATCAGCCCCAGCATTTT. The chain uses TRBV6-1 and TRBJ1-5; D might be TRBD1 (5 bases). Per the germline V gene, CDR1 is MNHNS and CDR2 is SASEGT. The CDR3 spans 15 residues. Deletions cut 0 bases from V and 2 bases from J, with 8 bases between.

The chain combines TRBV18 with TRBJ1-1; 12 nucleotides line up with TRBD1. Trimming cost V 2 bases and J 4 bases; bases outside gene matches: 2. Germline CDR1 is KGHSH and CDR2 is LQKENI. The CDR3 length is 15 residues. The CDR3 DNA reads TGTGCCAGCTCACCAAAGGGACAGGGGGCCACTGAAGCTTTCTTT. Amino acids: CASSPKGQGATEAFF.

This clone was recorded only once. The J gene is TRBJ2-3, the V gene TRBV2, with TRBD2 matching over 11 bases. V was pared by 5 bases and J by 0 bases, with 13 bases of the junction left unmatched. Germline loops: CDR1 SNHLY, CDR2 FYNNEI. The CDR3 has 19 amino acids. CDR3 protein: CASSTRGMASGGSTDTQYF. In DNA form, the CDR3 reads TGTGCCAGCAGTACCCGGGGGATGGCTAGCGGGGGGAGCACAGATACGCAGTATTTT.

The chain's CDR3 is CASSESGAPSYEQYF. Here the CDR3 DNA reads TGCGCCAGCAGTGAGTCAGGGGCCCCATCCTACGAGCAGTACTTC. This chain connects TRBV10-1 to TRBJ2-7; TRBD1 is a possible D gene (5 bases). The germline gives CDR1 WNHNN, CDR2 SYGVQD (reference sequence). V lost 0 bases and J 1 base, leaving 10 bases between the germline ends. The CDR3 sequence is 15 residues long.

This chain uses TRBV5-1 with TRBJ2-7; TRBD1 might be the D (6 bases). V was pared by 0 bases and J by 2 bases, with 15 bases between. In germline, CDR1 is SGHRS, CDR2 YFSETQ. The CDR3 contains 16 residues. The chain's CDR3 is CASSLGTVPPTYEQYF. Written as DNA, the CDR3 is TGCGCCAGCAGCTTGGGGACAGTCCCTCCAACCTACGAGCAGTACTTC.